These T cell receptor beta chains were read from a single sample in a study of T cells in Graves' hyperthyroidism and ophthalmopathy. TCRdb called the multiplex PCR reads again in MiXCR, with one record for every CDR3 protein. The sample lists fewer than 350,000 distinct CDR3 sequences; roughly 23% were seen once. Sequencing was done on a sample of blood. These receptors were collected from a woman aged 45-60 years with Graves' hyperthyroidism. Each CDR3 is given with its conserved first and last residue. A D gene is named only where the DNA matches it firmly. Only part of the rows carry a size: once, few, many, or a class if the clone is expanded.

D	V	J	size	CDR3	DNA
.	TRBV6-5	TRBJ2-5	many	CASSSGVETQYF	TGTGCCAGCAGTTCAGGGGTTGAGACCCAGTACTTC
.	TRBV20-1	TRBJ1-2	many	CSARGRDISNYGYTF	TGCAGTGCTAGAGGGCGGGACATTAGTAACTATGGCTACACCTTC
.	TRBV20-1	TRBJ1-2	few	CSARGGSPSYGYTF	TGCAGTGCTAGGGGCGGTTCTCCGTCCTATGGCTACACCTTC
.	TRBV28	TRBJ1-1	many	CASSQLIGMNTEAFF	TGTGCCAGCAGCCAACTCATTGGTATGAACACTGAAGCTTTCTTT
TRBD1	TRBV28	TRBJ2-7	many	CASSLGQGWYEQYF	TGTGCCAGCAGTTTAGGACAGGGGTGGTACGAGCAGTACTTC
.	TRBV29-1	TRBJ1-2	.	CSADSQGGYGYTF	TGCAGCGCCGACAGTCAAGGGGGTTATGGCTACACCTTC
.	TRBV7-9	TRBJ2-5	.	CASSLPGASIEETQYF	TGTGCCAGCAGCCTCCCCGGGGCTAGTATTGAGGAGACCCAGTACTTC
.	TRBV20-1	TRBJ2-7	.	CSARDQGSSYEQYF	TGCAGTGCTAGAGATCAGGGGAGCTCCTACGAGCAGTACTTC
.	TRBV19	TRBJ1-2	.	CASSGTDLGSYGYTF	TGTGCCAGTAGTGGAACCGACCTAGGAAGCTATGGCTACACCTTC
TRBD2	TRBV5-1	TRBJ2-7	few	CASKYSSGYEQYF	TGCGCCAGCAAATACTCTAGCGGCTACGAGCAGTACTTC
.	TRBV20-1	TRBJ1-1	once	CSASPGQNTEAFF	TGCAGTGCTTCCCCGGGACAGAACACTGAAGCTTTCTTT
TRBD1	TRBV7-9	TRBJ2-7	few	CASSPTTGNYEQYF	TGTGCCAGCAGCCCGACGACAGGGAACTACGAGCAGTACTTC
.	TRBV12-3/TRBV12-4	TRBJ2-3	many	CASISPGLPDTQYF	TGTGCCAGCATATCCCCGGGACTCCCAGATACGCAGTATTTT
TRBD1	TRBV5-1	TRBJ1-1	many	CASTDRGRRTEAFF	TGCGCCAGTACAGACAGGGGGCGTCGCACTGAAGCTTTCTTT
.	TRBV5-1	TRBJ2-2	.	CASSLDGSGVGELFF	TGCGCCAGCAGCTTGGACGGTTCCGGGGTCGGGGAGCTGTTTTTT
TRBD2	TRBV6-1	TRBJ2-3	many	CASSEITSGRPNTQYF	TGTGCCAGCAGTGAAATAACTAGCGGGCGCCCGAATACGCAGTATTTT
TRBD1	TRBV3-1	TRBJ1-6	.	CASRGDRRNSPLHF	TGTGCCAGCAGGGGGGACAGGAGAAATTCACCCCTCCACTTT
TRBD1	TRBV29-1	TRBJ1-1	.	CSGEGGRGLGTEAFF	TGCAGCGGGGAGGGGGGCAGGGGGCTTGGGACTGAAGCTTTCTTT
TRBD2	TRBV3-1	TRBJ2-1	many	CASSQGGGTNNEQFF	TGTGCCAGCAGCCAAGGCGGGGGAACCAACAATGAGCAGTTCTTC
.	TRBV20-1	TRBJ1-5	many	CSAREGQANQPQHF	TGCAGTGCTAGAGAGGGGCAGGCTAATCAGCCCCAGCATTTT
.	TRBV20-1	TRBJ1-5	.	CSARGVDSNQPQHF	TGCAGTGCTCGGGGGGTGGACAGCAATCAGCCCCAGCATTTT
TRBD1	TRBV19	TRBJ1-2	few	CASSMATGGGTNGYTF	TGTGCCAGTAGTATGGCAACAGGGGGCGGAACGAATGGCTACACCTTC
.	TRBV11-3	TRBJ2-6	.	CARSLGRAAGANVLTF	TGTGCCCGCAGCTTAGGCAGGGCGGCAGGGGCCAACGTCCTGACTTTC
.	TRBV5-1	TRBJ2-3	.	CASSLGVPRADTQYF	TGCGCCAGCAGCTTAGGTGTCCCCCGCGCAGATACGCAGTATTTT
TRBD2	TRBV20-1	TRBJ2-1	many	CSATLGLVSDEQFF	TGCAGTGCTACCCTGGGACTAGTTAGCGATGAGCAGTTCTTC